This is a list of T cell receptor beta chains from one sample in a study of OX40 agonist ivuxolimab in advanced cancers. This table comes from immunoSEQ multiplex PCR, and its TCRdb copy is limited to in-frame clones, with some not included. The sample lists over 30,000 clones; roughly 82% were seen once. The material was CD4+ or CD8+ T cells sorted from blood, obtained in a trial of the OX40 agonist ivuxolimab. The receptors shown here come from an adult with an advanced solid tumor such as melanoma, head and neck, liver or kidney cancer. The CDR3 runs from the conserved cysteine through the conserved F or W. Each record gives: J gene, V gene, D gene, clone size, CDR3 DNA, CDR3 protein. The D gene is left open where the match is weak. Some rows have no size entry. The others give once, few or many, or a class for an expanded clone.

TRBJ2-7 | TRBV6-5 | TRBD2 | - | TGTGCCAGCAGTTCCGACGGGGGGGATTACGAGCAGTACTTC | CASSSDGGDYEQYF
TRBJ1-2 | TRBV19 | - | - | TGTGCCAGTAGTATAGAGGGCTACTATGGCTACACCTTC | CASSIEGYYGYTF
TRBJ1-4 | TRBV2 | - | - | TGTGCCAGCAGGAGCAGTTCGGGGGCGCATGAAAAACTGTTTTTT | CASRSSSGAHEKLFF
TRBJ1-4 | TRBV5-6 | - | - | TGTGCCAGCAGCTTGGGCCAGGGTGATGAAAAACTGTTTTTT | CASSLGQGDEKLFF
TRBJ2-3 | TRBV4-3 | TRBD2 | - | TGCGCCAGCAGCCAAGACGGGGGGGCTTCAGATACGCAGTATTTT | CASSQDGGASDTQYF
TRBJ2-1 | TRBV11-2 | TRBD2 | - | TGTGCCAGCAGCTCGCTAGCGGGATTCAATGAGCAGTTCTTC | CASSSLAGFNEQFF
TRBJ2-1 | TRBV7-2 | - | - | TGTGCCAGCAGCCCCTGGACTACCTACAATGAGCAGTTCTTC | CASSPWTTYNEQFF
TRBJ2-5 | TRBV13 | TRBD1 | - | TGTGCCAGCAGCTCGGGACAGTTAGAGACCCAGTACTTC | CASSSGQLETQYF
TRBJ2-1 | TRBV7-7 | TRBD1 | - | TGTGCTAGCAGCTTCGGGACAGGGCCACGATATGAGCAGTTCTTC | CASSFGTGPRYEQFF
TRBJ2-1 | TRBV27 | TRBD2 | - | TGTGCCAGCAGTCTACGGACTAGCGGGTCATACAATGAGCAGTTCTTC | CASSLRTSGSYNEQFF
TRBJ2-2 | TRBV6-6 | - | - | TGTGCCAGCAGTTACGATGCGGCCGGGGAGCTGTTTTTT | CASSYDAAGELFF
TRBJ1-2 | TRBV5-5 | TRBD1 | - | TGTGCCAGCAGCGATGGGACAGCGTATGGCTACACCTTC | CASSDGTAYGYTF
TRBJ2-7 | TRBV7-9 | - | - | TGTGCCAGCAGCTTAGTATCTGGGGACGAGCAGTACTTC | CASSLVSGDEQYF
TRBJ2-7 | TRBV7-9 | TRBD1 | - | TGTGCCAGCAGCTCCGGGACAGGGATGACCTACGAGCAGTACTTC | CASSSGTGMTYEQYF
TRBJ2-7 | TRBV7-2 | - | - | TGTGCCAGTTTGGACAGCTTCTACGAGCAGTACTTC | CASLDSFYEQYF
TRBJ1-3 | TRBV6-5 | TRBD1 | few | TGTGCCAGCAGTTTACGACAGGGTCGAGGTGGAAACACCATATATTTT | CASSLRQGRGGNTIYF
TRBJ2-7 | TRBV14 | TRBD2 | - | TGTGCCAGCAGCCAAGATGGCGGCTATTGGCGGGAGGGCCCCTACGAGCAGTACTTC | CASSQDGGYWREGPYEQYF
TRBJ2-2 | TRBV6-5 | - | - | TGTGCCAGCAGTTACGTGGGGGCCGGGGAGCTGTTTTTT | CASSYVGAGELFF
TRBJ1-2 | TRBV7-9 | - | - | TGTGCCAGCAGCCATAACACGAGGGGGGCCACAAACTATGGCTACACCTTC | CASSHNTRGATNYGYTF
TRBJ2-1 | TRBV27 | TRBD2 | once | TGTGCCAGCAGTTTATATCTAGCGGGGGGGAAAAATGAGCAGTTCTTC | CASSLYLAGGKNEQFF
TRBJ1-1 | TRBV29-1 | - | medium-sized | TGCAGCGTTGGAGTCGGGAACACTGAAGCTTTCTTT | CSVGVGNTEAFF
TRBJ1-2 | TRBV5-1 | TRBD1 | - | TGCGCCAGCAGCCCTACTCCCGGACAGGGTAACTATGGCTACACCTTC | CASSPTPGQGNYGYTF
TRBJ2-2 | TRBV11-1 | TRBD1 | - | TGTGCCAGCAGTCCGGGACAGGTTTCTTGGGGATCGACCGGGGAGCTGTTTTTT | CASSPGQVSWGSTGELFF
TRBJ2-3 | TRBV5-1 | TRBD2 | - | TGCGCCAGCAGCTTGTTGAACGGGGGGTCAGATACGCAGTATTTT | CASSLLNGGSDTQYF
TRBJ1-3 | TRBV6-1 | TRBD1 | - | TGTGCCAGCAGTGAATTCGGAGGGCAGGGGGCAAACACCATATATTTT | CASSEFGGQGANTIYF
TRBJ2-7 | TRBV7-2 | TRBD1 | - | TGTGCCAGCAGCTTAGGGGGGACAGTAAGCTCCTACGAGCAGTACTTC | CASSLGGTVSSYEQYF
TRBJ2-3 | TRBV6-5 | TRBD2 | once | TGTGCCAGCAGTTATGGGACTAGCGGTAATACGCAGTATTTT | CASSYGTSGNTQYF
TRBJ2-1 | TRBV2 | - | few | TGTGCCAGCGGGGGGATCAATGAGCAGTTCTTC | CASGGINEQFF
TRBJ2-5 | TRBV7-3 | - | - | TGTGCCAGCAGCCCCTCAGGTGTAGAGACCCAGTACTTC | CASSPSGVETQYF
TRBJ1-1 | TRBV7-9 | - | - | TGTGCCAGCCGCTCAGGGTTGAACACTGAAGCTTTCTTT | CASRSGLNTEAFF
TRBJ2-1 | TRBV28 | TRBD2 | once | TGTGCCAGCGGTTCCACCGGGACTAGCGCGTACAATGAGCAGTTCTTC | CASGSTGTSAYNEQFF
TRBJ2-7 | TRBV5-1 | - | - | TGCGCCAGCAGCTTGTTTACAGAGACCTACGAGCAGTACTTC | CASSLFTETYEQYF
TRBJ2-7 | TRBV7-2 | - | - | TGTGCCAGCACCAATTCCCTATACGAGCAGTACTTC | CASTNSLYEQYF
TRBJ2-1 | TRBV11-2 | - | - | TGTGCCAGCAGCTTAAACCCCTCGCCCACGGCGTACAATGAGCAGTTCTTC | CASSLNPSPTAYNEQFF
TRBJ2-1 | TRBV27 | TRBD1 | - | TGTGCCAGCAGTCTATACCCCAACAGGGGCCCCTACAATGAGCAGTTCTTC | CASSLYPNRGPYNEQFF
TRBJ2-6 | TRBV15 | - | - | TGTGCCACCAGCGCTAAGAGCTCTGGGGCCAACGTCCTGACTTTC | CATSAKSSGANVLTF
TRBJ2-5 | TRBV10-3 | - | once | TGTGCCATCAGCCCGGACTCTAGCGTTGAAGAGACCCAGTACTTC | CAISPDSSVEETQYF
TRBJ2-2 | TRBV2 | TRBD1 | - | TGTGCCAGCAGAACCGGACAGGGGGCTTTCGGGGAGCTGTTTTTT | CASRTGQGAFGELFF
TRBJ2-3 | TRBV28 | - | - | TGTGCCAGCAGTCAGAGACAGGACACAGATACGCAGTATTTT | CASSQRQDTDTQYF
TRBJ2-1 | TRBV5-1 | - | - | TGCGCCACCGCCCCGGATTACTCCTACAATGAGCAGTTCTTC | CATAPDYSYNEQFF
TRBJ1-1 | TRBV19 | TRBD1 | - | TGTGCCAGTAGTATGGGAGGACAGGGAGACACTGAAGCTTTCTTT | CASSMGGQGDTEAFF
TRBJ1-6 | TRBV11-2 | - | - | TGTGCCAGCAGCTTAGAGGTTTCGGGTTCACCCCTCCACTTT | CASSLEVSGSPLHF
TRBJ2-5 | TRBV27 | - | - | TGTGCCAGCCGGAACAGGATGGGGGAGACCCAGTACTTC | CASRNRMGETQYF
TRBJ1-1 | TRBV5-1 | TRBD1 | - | TGCGCCAGCAGCTCGGGGTACAGGGGGAACACTGAAGCTTTCTTT | CASSSGYRGNTEAFF
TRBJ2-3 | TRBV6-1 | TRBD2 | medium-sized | TGTGCCAGCAGTGGGACTAGCGGGGGGGCAGATACGCAGTATTTT | CASSGTSGGADTQYF
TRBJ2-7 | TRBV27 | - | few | TGTGCCAGCAGTTTATCGTCCCTAAAGGGAACTTTCTACGAGCAGTACTTC | CASSLSSLKGTFYEQYF
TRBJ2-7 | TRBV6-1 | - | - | TGTGCCAGCAGTGAATTTGGGACCGTTGACGAGCAGTACTTC | CASSEFGTVDEQYF
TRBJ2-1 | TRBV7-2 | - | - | TGTGCCAGCAGGGGGGGCTATACGAATGAGCAGTTCTTC | CASRGGYTNEQFF
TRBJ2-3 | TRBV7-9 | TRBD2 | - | TGTGCCAGCAGCCCTAGCGGGGGGAGCACAGATACGCAGTATTTT | CASSPSGGSTDTQYF
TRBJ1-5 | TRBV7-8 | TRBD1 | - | TGTGCCAGCACGGACAGGGGATATGGCAATAGCAATCAGCCCCAGCATTTT | CASTDRGYGNSNQPQHF
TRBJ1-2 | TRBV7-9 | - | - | TGTGCCAGCAGCTTATTGACTGTCGTCTATGGCTACACCTTC | CASSLLTVVYGYTF
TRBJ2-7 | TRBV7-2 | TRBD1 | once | TGTGCCAGCAGCTTGGACAGGGGCCCCGGGCAGTACTTC | CASSLDRGPGQYF
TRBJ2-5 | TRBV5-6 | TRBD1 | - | TGTGCCAGCAGCTTGCCCACCCGGGGACAGGGGATACAAGAGACCCAGTACTTC | CASSLPTRGQGIQETQYF
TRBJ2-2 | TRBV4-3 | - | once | TGCGCCAGCAGCCAAGGATGGGTGATCACCGGGGAGCTGTTTTTT | CASSQGWVITGELFF
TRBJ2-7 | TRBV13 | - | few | TGTGCCAGCAGCTTAGAACAGGGCCTCGAGCAGTACTTC | CASSLEQGLEQYF